This paragraph covers one TCR beta chain sequence. The sample belongs to a study of CD8 T cells in Susac syndrome. The authors carried out high-throughput sequencing of TCR beta. They applied it to CD8+ and CD4+ T cells obtained from blood. In contrast to the negatively isolated CD8+ and CD4+ T cells, TEMRA cells were FACS-enriched. Reverse transcription of roughly 0.5 to 1 ug RNA used random hexamers. The TCR beta CDR3 was amplified by immunoSEQ multiplex PCR across 54 Vbeta, 13 Jbeta. TCRdb ran MiXCR on the immunoSEQ multiplex PCR reads and lists one entry per CDR3 protein. The data hold 150,000 to 200,000 distinct CDR3 sequences, with over 85% observed a single time. The CDR3 has 15 amino acids. CDR1 and CDR2 (germline): GTSNPN, SVGIG (reference sequence). Trimming took 1 base from V and 2 from J, leaving 12 bases between them.

The chain couples TRBV30 to TRBJ1-5; D not certain. Sequenced material: CD4+ T cells from PBMCs. The receptor was derived from a human donor in good health. The DNA for the CDR3 is TGTGCCTGGAGTGGCGTCTACGGGGGCAATCAGCCCCAGCATTTT. It yields the protein CAWSGVYGGNQPQHF.